This passage covers 2 T cell receptor beta chains from one sample sequenced in a study of neurological immune-mediated disorders. Via MiXCR, TCRdb re-called the 5' RACE reads, giving one row per CDR3 protein. Altogether roughly 90,000 distinct CDR3 sequences are present, under 4.5% being singletons, with the ten largest covering around 2.7%. The specimen sequenced was PBMCs. The receptors were gathered from a woman aged 45-59 years with multiple sclerosis.

This clonotype has only a few counts. The gene calls are TRBV5-1 and TRBJ2-1; D is undetermined. The V end was cut by 6 bases, the J end by 8 bases, with 18 bases between. CDR3 length: 14 amino acids. The germline gives CDR1 SGHRS, CDR2 YFSETQ. The CDR3 coding sequence is TGCGCCAGCACTCCTATTAGGCTAGTGGATGAGCAGTTCTTC. Residues: CASTPIRLVDEQFF. Using reference TRBV5-1 and TRBJ2-1 for the parts outside the CDR3, the full variable domain is KAGVTQTPRYLIKTRGQQVTLSCSPISGHRSVSWYQQTPGQGLQFLFEYFSETQRNKGNFPGRFSGRQFSNSRSEMNVSTLELGDSALYLCASTPIRLVDEQFFGPGTRLTVL.

This clonotype was counted many times. This chain links TRBV29-1 with TRBJ1-1; 7 bases are shared with TRBD1. Unmatched junction bases numbered 12, after V lost 7 bases and J lost 4 bases. The CDR3 extends over 14 amino acids. Germline lookup yields CDR1 SQVTM and CDR2 ANQGSEA. The CDR3 region has the DNA TGCAGCGGAGATAATTACAGGGGAGGCACTGAAGCTTTCTTT. Its translation: CSGDNYRGGTEAFF. Filled out from reference TRBV29-1 and TRBJ1-1, the complete variable domain reads SAVISQKPSRDICQRGTSLTIQCQVDSQVTMMFWYRQQPGQSLTLIATANQGSEATYESGFVIDKFPISRPNLTFSTLTVSNMSPEDSSIYLCSGDNYRGGTEAFFGQGTRLTVV.